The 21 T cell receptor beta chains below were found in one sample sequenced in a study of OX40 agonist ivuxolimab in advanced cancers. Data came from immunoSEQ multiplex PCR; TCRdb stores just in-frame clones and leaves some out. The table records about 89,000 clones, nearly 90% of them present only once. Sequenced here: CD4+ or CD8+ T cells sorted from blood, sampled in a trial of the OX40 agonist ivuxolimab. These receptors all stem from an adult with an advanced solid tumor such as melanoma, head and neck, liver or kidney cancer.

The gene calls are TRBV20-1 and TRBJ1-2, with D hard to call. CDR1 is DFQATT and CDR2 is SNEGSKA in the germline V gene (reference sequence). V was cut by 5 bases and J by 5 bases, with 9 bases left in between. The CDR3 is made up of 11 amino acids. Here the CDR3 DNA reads TGCAGTGCTCCCTCGGGGTATGGCTACACCTTC. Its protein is CSAPSGYGYTF.

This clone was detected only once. The CDR3 loop is CASRQQFSGNTIYF. The CDR3 DNA follows: TGTGCCAGCAGACAACAGTTCTCTGGAAACACCATATATTTT. This chain links TRBV6-1 with TRBJ1-3; no clear D. Trimming shortened V by 6 bases and J by 0 bases, and 9 bases separated the two germline ends. The CDR3 has 14 residues. Germline CDR1 MNHNS, CDR2 SASEGT.

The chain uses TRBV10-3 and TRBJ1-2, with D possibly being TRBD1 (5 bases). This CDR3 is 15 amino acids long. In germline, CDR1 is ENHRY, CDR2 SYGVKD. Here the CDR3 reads CSTWGGPVGDYGYTF. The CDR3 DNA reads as TGTTCCACCTGGGGGGGTCCAGTTGGGGACTATGGCTACACCTTC.

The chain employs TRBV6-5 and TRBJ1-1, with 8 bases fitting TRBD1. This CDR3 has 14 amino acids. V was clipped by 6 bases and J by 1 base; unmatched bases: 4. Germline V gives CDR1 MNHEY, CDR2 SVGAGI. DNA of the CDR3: TGTGCCAGCAGAGTAGACAGGGGGAACACTGAAGCTTTCTTT. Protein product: CASRVDRGNTEAFF.

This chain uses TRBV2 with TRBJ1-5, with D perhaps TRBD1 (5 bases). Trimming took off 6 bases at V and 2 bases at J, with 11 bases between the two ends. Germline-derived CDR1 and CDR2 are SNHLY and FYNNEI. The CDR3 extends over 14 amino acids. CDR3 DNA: TGTGCCAGCAGGACAGCCGGGGGCAATCAGCCCCAGCATTTT. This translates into CASRTAGGNQPQHF.

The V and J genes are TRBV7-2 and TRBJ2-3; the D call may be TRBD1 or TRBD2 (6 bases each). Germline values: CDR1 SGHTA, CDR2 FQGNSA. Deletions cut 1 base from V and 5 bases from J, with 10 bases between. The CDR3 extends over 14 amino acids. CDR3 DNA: TGTGCCAGCAGCTTAGGGGGGGCGAGAGATACGCAGTATTTT. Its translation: CASSLGGARDTQYF.

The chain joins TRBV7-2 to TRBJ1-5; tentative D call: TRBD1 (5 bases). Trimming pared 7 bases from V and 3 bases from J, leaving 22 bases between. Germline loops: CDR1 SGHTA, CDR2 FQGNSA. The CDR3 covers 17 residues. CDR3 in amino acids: CASTESGTPLANQPQHF. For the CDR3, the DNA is TGTGCCAGCACCGAATCGGGGACTCCTCTCGCCAATCAGCCCCAGCATTTT.

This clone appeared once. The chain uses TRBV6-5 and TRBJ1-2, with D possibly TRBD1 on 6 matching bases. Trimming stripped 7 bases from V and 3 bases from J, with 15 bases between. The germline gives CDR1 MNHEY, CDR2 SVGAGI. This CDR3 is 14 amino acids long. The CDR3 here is CASKEAGTHYGYTF. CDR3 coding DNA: TGTGCCAGCAAGGAGGCAGGGACACACTATGGCTACACCTTC.

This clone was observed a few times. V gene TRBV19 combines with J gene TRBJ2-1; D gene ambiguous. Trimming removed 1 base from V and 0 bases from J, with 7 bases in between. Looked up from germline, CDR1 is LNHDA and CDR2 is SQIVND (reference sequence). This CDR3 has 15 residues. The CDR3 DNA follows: TGTGCCAGTAGTATAGCGGATTCCTCCTACAATGAGCAGTTCTTC. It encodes CASSIADSSYNEQFF.

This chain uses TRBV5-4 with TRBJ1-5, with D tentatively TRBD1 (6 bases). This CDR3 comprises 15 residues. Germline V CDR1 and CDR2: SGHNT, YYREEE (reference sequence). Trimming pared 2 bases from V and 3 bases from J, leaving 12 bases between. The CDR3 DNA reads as TGTGCCAGCAGCTTAGGGGGTTCGATCAATCAGCCCCAGCATTTT. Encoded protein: CASSLGGSINQPQHF.

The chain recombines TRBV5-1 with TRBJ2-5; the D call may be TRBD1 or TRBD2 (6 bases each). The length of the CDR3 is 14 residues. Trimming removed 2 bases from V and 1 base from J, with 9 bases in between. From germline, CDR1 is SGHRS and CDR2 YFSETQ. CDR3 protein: CASSFKGGQETQYF. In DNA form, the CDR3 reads TGCGCCAGCAGCTTTAAGGGGGGCCAAGAGACCCAGTACTTC.

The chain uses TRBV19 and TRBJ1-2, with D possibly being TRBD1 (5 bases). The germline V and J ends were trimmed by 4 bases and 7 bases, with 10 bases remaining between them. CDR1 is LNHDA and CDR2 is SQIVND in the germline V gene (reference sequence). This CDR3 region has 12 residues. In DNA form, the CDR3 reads TGTGCCAGTAGTAGTCCGGGACCTGGCTACACCTTC. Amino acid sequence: CASSSPGPGYTF.

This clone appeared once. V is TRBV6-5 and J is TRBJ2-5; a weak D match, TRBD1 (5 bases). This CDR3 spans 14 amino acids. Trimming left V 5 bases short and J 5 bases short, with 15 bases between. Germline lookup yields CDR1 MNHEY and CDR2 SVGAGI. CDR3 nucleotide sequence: TGTGCCAGCAGTGACCCAGGACATCGGGAGACCCAGTACTTC. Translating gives CASSDPGHRETQYF.

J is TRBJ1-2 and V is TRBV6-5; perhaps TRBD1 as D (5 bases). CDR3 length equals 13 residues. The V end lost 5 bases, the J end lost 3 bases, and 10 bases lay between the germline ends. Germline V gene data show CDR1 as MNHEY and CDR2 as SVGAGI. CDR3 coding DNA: TGTGCCAGCAGTGCACAGGAAGACTATGGCTACACCTTC. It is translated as CASSAQEDYGYTF.

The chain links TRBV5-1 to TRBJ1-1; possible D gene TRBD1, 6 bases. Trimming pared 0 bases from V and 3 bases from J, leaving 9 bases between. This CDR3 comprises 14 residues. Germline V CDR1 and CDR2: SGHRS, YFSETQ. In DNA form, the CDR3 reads TGCGCCAGCAGCTTGGTCACAGGGTACACTGAAGCTTTCTTT. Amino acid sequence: CASSLVTGYTEAFF.

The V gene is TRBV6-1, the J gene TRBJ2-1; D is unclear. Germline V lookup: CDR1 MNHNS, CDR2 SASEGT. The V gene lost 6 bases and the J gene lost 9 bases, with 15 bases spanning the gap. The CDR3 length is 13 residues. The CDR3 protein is CASSGYVVGEQFF. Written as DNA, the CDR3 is TGTGCCAGCAGCGGATATGTTGTGGGTGAGCAGTTCTTC.

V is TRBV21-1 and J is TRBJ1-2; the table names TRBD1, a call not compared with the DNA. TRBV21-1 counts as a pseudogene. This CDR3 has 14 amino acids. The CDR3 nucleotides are TGTGCCAGCAGCAAACGGCTCAGGGTCTATGGCTACACCTTC. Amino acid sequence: CASSKRLRVYGYTF.

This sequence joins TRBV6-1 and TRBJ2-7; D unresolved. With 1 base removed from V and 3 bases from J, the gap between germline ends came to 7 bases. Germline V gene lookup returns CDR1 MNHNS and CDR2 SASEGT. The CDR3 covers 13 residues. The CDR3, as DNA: TGTGCCAGCAGTGAAGGCCCCCTCTACGAGCAGTACTTC. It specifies CASSEGPLYEQYF.

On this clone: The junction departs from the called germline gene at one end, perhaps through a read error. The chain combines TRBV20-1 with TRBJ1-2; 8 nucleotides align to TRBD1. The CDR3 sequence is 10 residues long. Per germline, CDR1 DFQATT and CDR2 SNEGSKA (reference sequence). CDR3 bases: TGCAGTGCTCCTGATGGGCAGGGGGCTTTC. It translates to CSAPDGQGAF.

The CDR3 nucleotides read TGTGCCAGCAGCATGACGGGACAGGCGGTGGGACAGCAGTACTTC. It specifies CASSMTGQAVGQQYF. J is TRBJ2-7 and V is TRBV7-3; TRBD1 agrees at 8 bases. The CDR3 consists of 15 residues. Losses at the gene ends were 5 bases for V and 8 bases for J; bases not matched to a gene: 14. From germline, CDR1 is SGHTA and CDR2 FQGTGA.

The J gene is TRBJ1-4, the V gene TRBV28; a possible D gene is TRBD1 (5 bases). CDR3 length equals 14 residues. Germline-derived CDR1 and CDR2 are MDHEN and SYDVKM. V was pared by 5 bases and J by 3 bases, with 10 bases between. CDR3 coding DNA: TGTGCCAGCAGTCTGGGGGGGGCTAATGAAAAACTGTTTTTT. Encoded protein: CASSLGGANEKLFF.